The 7 T cell receptor beta chains given below trace back to one sample, sequenced in a study of T-cell reconstitution after alpha-beta-depleted transplantation in children. It was with unique molecular identifiers that the TCRbeta library was prepared. TCRdb independently ran MiXCR on the PCR reads; one entry per CDR3 protein. The data show some 640,000 distinct CDR3 sequences, around a sixth seen once. Sequenced here: PBMCs from the stem cell graft donor, sampled from the stem cell graft. These receptor sequences come from a human donor who donated a stem cell graft to a child with acute myeloid leukemia.

This sequence joins TRBV12-3 or TRBV12-4 and TRBJ2-5; TRBD2 agrees at 7 bases. J was trimmed by 5 bases and V by 4 bases; bases with no gene match: 10. CDR3 length: 15 residues. CDR3 coding DNA: TGTGCCAGCAGTTCGGAGCGGGGAAGTTTGGAGACCCAGTACTTC. Its protein product is CASSSERGSLETQYF.

Written as DNA, the CDR3 is TGCAGTGCTAGAGATTCCCTCGGGGAGCTGTTTTTT. This translates into CSARDSLGELFF. The chain recombines TRBV20-1 with TRBJ2-2; the D is unclear. Looked up from germline, CDR1 is DFQATT and CDR2 is SNEGSKA (reference sequence). Trimming took 0 bases from V and 7 from J, leaving 6 bases between them. There are 12 residues in the CDR3.

Ten or more counts support this clonotype. The chain carries TRBV15 and TRBJ2-7, with 7 bases fitting TRBD1. Per germline, CDR1 LNHNV and CDR2 YYDKDF (reference sequence). CDR3 length: 14 amino acids. The ends lost 5 bases at V and 2 bases at J; junction bases unmatched: 6. This chain's CDR3 is CATSEGQNPYEQYF. The DNA for the CDR3 is TGTGCCACCAGCGAGGGACAGAATCCCTACGAGCAGTACTTC.

This clonotype was seen at least ten times. The chain joins TRBV20-1 to TRBJ1-4, with 7 bases identical to TRBD1. Per germline, CDR1 DFQATT and CDR2 SNEGSKA (reference sequence). With 1 base clipped from V and 4 bases from J, the junction kept 9 bases outside the gene matches. The CDR3 has 16 amino acids. The CDR3 here is CSARVHRDSVNEKLFF. For the CDR3, the DNA is TGCAGTGCTAGAGTTCACCGGGACAGCGTTAATGAAAAACTGTTTTTT.

This clonotype was seen more than once but under ten times. The chain carries TRBV5-8 and TRBJ2-1; D perhaps matches TRBD1 (5 bases). Trimming pared 6 bases from V and 6 bases from J, leaving 19 bases between. This CDR3 is 15 amino acids long. Germline V lookup: CDR1 SGHTS, CDR2 YDEGEE. The CDR3: CASILWVGAGNEQFF. In nucleotides, the CDR3 is TGTGCCAGCATCCTGTGGGTAGGGGCTGGCAATGAGCAGTTCTTC.

This clonotype occurred many times. The rearrangement links TRBV10-3 to TRBJ2-7; 10 nucleotides agree with TRBD2. The CDR3 sequence is 15 residues long. Looked up from germline, CDR1 is ENHRY and CDR2 is SYGVKD. The ends lost 4 bases at V and 0 bases at J; junction bases unmatched: 3. The CDR3, as DNA: TGTGCCATCAGTGGGACTAGCGGTCTCTCCTACGAGCAGTACTTC. Its protein is CAISGTSGLSYEQYF.

The rearrangement links TRBV6-2 or TRBV6-3 to TRBJ1-4; the D is unclear. The CDR3 is 15 residues long. Trimming pared 6 bases from V and 0 bases from J, leaving 11 bases between. Per the germline V gene, CDR1 is MNHEY and CDR2 is SVGEGT. Written as DNA, the CDR3 is TGTGCCAGCAGGCGTCTTCCGGCAACTAATGAAAAACTGTTTTTT. Translation: CASRRLPATNEKLFF.